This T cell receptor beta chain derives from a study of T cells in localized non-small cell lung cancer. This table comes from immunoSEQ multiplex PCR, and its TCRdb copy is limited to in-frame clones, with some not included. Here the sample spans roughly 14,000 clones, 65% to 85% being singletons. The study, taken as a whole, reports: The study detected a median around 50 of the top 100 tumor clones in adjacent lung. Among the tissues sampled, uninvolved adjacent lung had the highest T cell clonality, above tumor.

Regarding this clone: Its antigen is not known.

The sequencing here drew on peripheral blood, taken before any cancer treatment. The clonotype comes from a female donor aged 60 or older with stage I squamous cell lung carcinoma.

The CDR3 loop reads CASRKGVLSGNTIYF. CDR3 DNA: TGTGCCAGTAGGAAAGGGGTCCTCTCTGGAAACACCATATATTTT. The genes are TRBV19 and TRBJ1-3; D may be TRBD1 (5 bases). Germline CDR1 LNHDA, CDR2 SQIVND (reference sequence). Trimming shortened V by 6 bases and J by 0 bases, and 12 bases separated the two germline ends. This CDR3 spans 15 amino acids.